These 22 T cell receptor beta chains share one sample of origin, sequenced in a study of blood T cell repertoires in COVID-19 (dated by TCRdb to 2019 to 2021). The library was made by the immunoSEQ multiplex PCR assay. TCRdb mirrors the immuneACCESS table, restricted to in-frame sequences. Some clones are absent from its copies; in checked studies, under half trace to an unresolved V gene, and the reason for the others is unknown. A total of about half a million clones appear in this sample, about 88% of them only once. Of the sample, over 0.7% is held by the ten largest clones. The sequenced sample was peripheral blood. The receptor source for this set is a young man with COVID-19, enrolled during active disease.

CDR3 loop: CASSQVRGGRTYEQYF. As DNA, the CDR3 is TGTGCCAGCAGCCAAGTCAGGGGCGGGAGGACCTACGAGCAGTACTTC. The chain carries TRBV3-1 (or the pseudogene TRBV3-2) and TRBJ2-7, with TRBD2 matching 8 bases. CDR1 and CDR2 (germline): LGHDT, YNNKEL (reference sequence). CDR3 length: 16 residues. The V segment lost 1 base and the J segment 2 bases; nucleotides outside the gene matches: 7.

The rearrangement links TRBV4-1 to TRBJ2-5; 9 bases align to TRBD2. Germline V lookup: CDR1 MGHRA, CDR2 YSYEKL. The CDR3 runs 15 residues. Trimming at V came to 0 bases and at J to 4 bases, leaving 3 bases not matched to a gene. The CDR3 nucleotides read TGCGCCAGCAGCCAAGACCTAGCGGGGTTAGAGACCCAGTACTTC. Amino acid sequence: CASSQDLAGLETQYF.

The chain carries TRBV19 and TRBJ1-5; D is ambiguous. This CDR3 region has 13 residues. Per the germline V gene, CDR1 is LNHDA and CDR2 is SQIVND (reference sequence). Trimming stripped 9 bases from V and 5 bases from J, with 14 bases between. DNA of the CDR3: TGTGCCAGCGCCCTCGACCGGGATCAGCCCCAGCATTTT. Protein sequence: CASALDRDQPQHF.

This chain uses TRBV14 with TRBJ2-7; D may be TRBD2 (6 bases). V lost 4 bases to trimming and J lost 2 bases, with 15 bases between them. The CDR3 is made up of 15 amino acids. Germline values: CDR1 SGHDN, CDR2 FVKESK. The DNA of the CDR3 is TGTGCCAGCAGCCCCCAGGTGGGGACTCCCTACGAGCAGTACTTC. It is translated as CASSPQVGTPYEQYF.

This sequence joins TRBV18 and TRBJ2-7; the D gene is possibly TRBD1 (5 bases). The CDR3 runs 14 residues. Germline V gene data show CDR1 as KGHSH and CDR2 as LQKENI. V was trimmed by 3 bases and J by 6 bases, leaving 15 bases between them. In nucleotides, the CDR3 is TGTGCCAGCTCACCTCCCGTCAGGGTCGGCGAGCAGTACTTC. Protein: CASSPPVRVGEQYF. Full variable domain (missing parts from reference TRBV18 and TRBJ2-7): NAGVMQNPRHLVRRRGQEARLRCSPMKGHSHVYWYRQLPEEGLKFMVYLQKENIIDESGMPKERFSAEFPKEGPSILRIQQVVRGDSAAYFCASSPPVRVGEQYFGPGTRLTVT.

This clone has only one observation. The chain recombines TRBV24-1 with TRBJ1-2; unclear D gene. CDR3 length equals 15 residues. Trimming cost V 5 bases and J 3 bases, with 15 bases left between them. Looked up from germline, CDR1 is KGHDR and CDR2 is SFDVKD. The CDR3 DNA sequence: TGTGCCACCAGTGTCCAGACGAGGATGGACTATGGCTACACCTTC. This gives the protein CATSVQTRMDYGYTF.

J is TRBJ2-3 and V is TRBV5-1; D is possibly TRBD2 (6 bases). The CDR3 consists of 16 residues. The ends were cut back, 5 bases at V and 0 bases at J, with 16 bases in the middle. Looked up from germline, CDR1 is SGHRS and CDR2 is YFSETQ. This CDR3 is CASREPLAVSTDTQYF. CDR3 bases: TGCGCCAGCAGGGAGCCCTTAGCGGTTAGCACAGATACGCAGTATTTT.

The V and J genes are TRBV2 and TRBJ2-5; 7 nucleotides align to TRBD2. Germline lookup yields CDR1 SNHLY and CDR2 FYNNEI. The ends lost 7 bases at V and 0 bases at J; junction bases unmatched: 11. The CDR3 loop spans 16 amino acids. Here the CDR3 DNA reads TGTGCCAGCATAGAGGGTAGGCTAGCGGACCAAGAGACCCAGTACTTC. Translation gives CASIEGRLADQETQYF.

J is TRBJ2-5 and V is TRBV5-1, with 9 nucleotides matching TRBD1. The ends lost 4 bases at V and 3 bases at J; junction bases unmatched: 4. The CDR3 is made up of 14 amino acids. Germline CDR1 is SGHRS and CDR2 is YFSETQ. The CDR3 sequence is CASSTRTGEETQYF. The CDR3 DNA sequence: TGCGCCAGCAGCACGAGGACAGGGGAAGAGACCCAGTACTTC.

This chain links TRBV6-5 with TRBJ1-1; D uncertain. The CDR3 has 13 residues. V was shortened by 8 bases and J by 0 bases, with 10 bases between the two germline ends. CDR1 and CDR2 (germline): MNHEY, SVGAGI. The CDR3 nucleotides are TGTGCCAGCGGCCGAAACATGAACACTGAAGCTTTCTTT. Protein: CASGRNMNTEAFF.

The genes are TRBV5-1 and TRBJ2-3; TRBD2 agrees at 10 bases. The J segment lost 4 bases and the V segment lost 0 bases, leaving 11 bases of the junction unmatched. The CDR3 is 18 residues long. In germline, CDR1 is SGHRS, CDR2 YFSETQ. The CDR3 nucleotides read TGCGCCAGCAGCTTGGGTGCTAGCGGGAGTTCTAACGCAGATACGCAGTATTTT. It specifies CASSLGASGSSNADTQYF.

The chain uses TRBV19 and TRBJ2-3; D might be TRBD1 (6 bases). Germline CDR1 and CDR2: LNHDA and SQIVND (reference sequence). V was clipped by 0 bases and J by 14 bases, with 15 bases between them. The CDR3 has 13 residues. The CDR3 is CASSIDGQTTLYF. The CDR3 region has the DNA TGTGCCAGTAGTATAGACGGACAGACCACATTGTATTTT.

The chain recombines TRBV7-6 with TRBJ2-3, with 13 bases that match TRBD2. The CDR3 runs 17 residues. Losses at the gene ends were 7 bases for V and 2 bases for J; bases not matched to a gene: 9. CDR1 is SGHVS and CDR2 is FNYEAQ in the germline V gene. The CDR3, as DNA: TGTGCCAGCACGCCGGGACTAGCGGGGTCCCCCACAGATACGCAGTATTTT. This encodes CASTPGLAGSPTDTQYF.

The V gene is TRBV6-1, the J gene TRBJ2-1; 12 nucleotides match TRBD2. V was clipped by 4 bases and J by 7 bases; unmatched bases: 8. The length of the CDR3 is 16 residues. The germline CDR1 and CDR2 sequences are MNHNS and SASEGT. CDR3 DNA sequence: TGTGCCAGCAGTGCATCAACCGGGACTAGCGGGAATGAGCAGTTCTTC. It is translated as CASSASTGTSGNEQFF.

J is TRBJ2-2 and V is TRBV19; TRBD2 is a possible D gene (5 bases). V was trimmed by 2 bases and J by 1 base, leaving 8 bases between them. CDR3 length equals 15 residues. From germline, CDR1 is LNHDA and CDR2 SQIVND (reference sequence). The CDR3 reads CASSISAVNTGELFF. The CDR3 nucleotides read TGTGCCAGTAGTATATCAGCGGTGAACACCGGGGAGCTGTTTTTT.

The chain is built from TRBV7-2 and TRBJ2-7, with TRBD2 matching 15 bases. The germline CDR1 and CDR2 sequences are SGHTA and FQGNSA. Germline trimming cut 4 bases from V and 3 bases from J; bases unmatched to any gene: 7. This CDR3 has 17 amino acids. The CDR3: CASSSRTSGGAVYEQYF. The CDR3 region has the DNA TGTGCCAGCAGCTCCCGGACTAGCGGGGGGGCTGTCTACGAGCAGTACTTC. Drawing the rest from reference TRBV7-2 and TRBJ2-7, the complete variable domain is GAGVSQSPSNKVTEKGKDVELRCDPISGHTALYWYRQSLGQGLEFLIYFQGNSAPDKSGLPSDRFSAERTGGSVSTLTIQRTQQEDSAVYLCASSSRTSGGAVYEQYFGPGTRLTVT.

On this clone: Distinct nucleotide sequences in the sample also encode this CDR3. The chain links TRBV24-1 to TRBJ2-1; 8 bases map to TRBD2. The V gene end was trimmed by 0 bases and the J gene end by 3 bases; junction bases not matched to a gene: 3. CDR3 size: 16 residues. Germline lookup yields CDR1 KGHDR and CDR2 SFDVKD. In DNA, the CDR3 is TGTGCCACCAGTGATTTGGCGGGGGGAAGCTACAATGAGCAGTTCTTC. Translated, it gives CATSDLAGGSYNEQFF.

This clone was found once. This chain connects TRBV7-6 to TRBJ1-1; TRBD1 aligns across 7 bases. Trimming took 6 bases from V and 5 from J; bases not matched to a gene: 9. CDR1 and CDR2 from the germline V gene are SGHVS and FNYEAQ. This CDR3 contains 14 residues. CDR3: CASSRQGSRTEAFF. In DNA, the CDR3 is TGTGCCAGCAGTAGACAGGGCTCAAGGACTGAAGCTTTCTTT. The full variable domain, with the rest looked up from reference TRBV7-6 and TRBJ1-1, is GAGVSQSPRYKVTKRGQDVALRCDPISGHVSLYWYRQALGQGPEFLTYFNYEAQQDKSGLPNDRFSAERPEGSISTLTIQRTEQRDSAMYRCASSRQGSRTEAFFGQGTRLTVV.

V gene TRBV20-1 combines with J gene TRBJ2-7; 10 bases map to TRBD2. This CDR3 region has 11 residues. The V and J ends lost 7 bases and 5 bases, in that order; junction bases with no gene match: 2. CDR1 and CDR2 from the germline V gene are DFQATT and SNEGSKA (reference sequence). Here the CDR3 DNA reads TGCAGTGTAGCGGGAGGAAACGAGCAGTACTTC. Translated, it gives CSVAGGNEQYF.

This clone was seen a single time. The rearrangement uses TRBV13 and TRBJ2-5; D ambiguous. There are 15 residues in the CDR3. CDR1 is PRHDT and CDR2 is FYEKMQ in the germline V gene (reference sequence). V was pared by 4 bases and J by 1 base, with 13 bases between. The CDR3 here is CASSSELGRQETQYF. In DNA form, the CDR3 reads TGTGCCAGCAGCTCCGAATTGGGCCGCCAAGAGACCCAGTACTTC. The whole variable domain, remainder taken from reference TRBV13 and TRBJ2-5, is AAGVIQSPRHLIKEKRETATLKCYPIPRHDTVYWYQQGPGQDPQFLISFYEKMQSDKGSIPDRFSAQQFSDYHSELNMSSLELGDSALYFCASSSELGRQETQYFGPGTRLLVL.

The chain carries TRBV6-6 and TRBJ2-7, with TRBD2 matching 7 bases. V shed 3 bases, J shed 0 bases, and the junction held 8 bases outside the gene matches. CDR3 length equals 16 residues. CDR1 and CDR2 (germline): MNHNY, SVGAGI (reference sequence). The CDR3 coding sequence is TGTGCCAGCAGTTATGGGCCAGCGGGGAACTCCTACGAGCAGTACTTC. This translates into CASSYGPAGNSYEQYF.

The chain links TRBV5-5 to TRBJ2-3; TRBD1 agrees at 7 bases. Per the germline V gene, CDR1 is SGHKS and CDR2 is YYEKEE (reference sequence). J was trimmed by 6 bases and V by 0 bases; bases with no gene match: 7. The CDR3 is 15 amino acids. The CDR3 sequence is CASSLEQGRADTQYF. DNA of the CDR3: TGTGCCAGCAGCTTGGAACAGGGGCGAGCTGATACGCAGTATTTT.